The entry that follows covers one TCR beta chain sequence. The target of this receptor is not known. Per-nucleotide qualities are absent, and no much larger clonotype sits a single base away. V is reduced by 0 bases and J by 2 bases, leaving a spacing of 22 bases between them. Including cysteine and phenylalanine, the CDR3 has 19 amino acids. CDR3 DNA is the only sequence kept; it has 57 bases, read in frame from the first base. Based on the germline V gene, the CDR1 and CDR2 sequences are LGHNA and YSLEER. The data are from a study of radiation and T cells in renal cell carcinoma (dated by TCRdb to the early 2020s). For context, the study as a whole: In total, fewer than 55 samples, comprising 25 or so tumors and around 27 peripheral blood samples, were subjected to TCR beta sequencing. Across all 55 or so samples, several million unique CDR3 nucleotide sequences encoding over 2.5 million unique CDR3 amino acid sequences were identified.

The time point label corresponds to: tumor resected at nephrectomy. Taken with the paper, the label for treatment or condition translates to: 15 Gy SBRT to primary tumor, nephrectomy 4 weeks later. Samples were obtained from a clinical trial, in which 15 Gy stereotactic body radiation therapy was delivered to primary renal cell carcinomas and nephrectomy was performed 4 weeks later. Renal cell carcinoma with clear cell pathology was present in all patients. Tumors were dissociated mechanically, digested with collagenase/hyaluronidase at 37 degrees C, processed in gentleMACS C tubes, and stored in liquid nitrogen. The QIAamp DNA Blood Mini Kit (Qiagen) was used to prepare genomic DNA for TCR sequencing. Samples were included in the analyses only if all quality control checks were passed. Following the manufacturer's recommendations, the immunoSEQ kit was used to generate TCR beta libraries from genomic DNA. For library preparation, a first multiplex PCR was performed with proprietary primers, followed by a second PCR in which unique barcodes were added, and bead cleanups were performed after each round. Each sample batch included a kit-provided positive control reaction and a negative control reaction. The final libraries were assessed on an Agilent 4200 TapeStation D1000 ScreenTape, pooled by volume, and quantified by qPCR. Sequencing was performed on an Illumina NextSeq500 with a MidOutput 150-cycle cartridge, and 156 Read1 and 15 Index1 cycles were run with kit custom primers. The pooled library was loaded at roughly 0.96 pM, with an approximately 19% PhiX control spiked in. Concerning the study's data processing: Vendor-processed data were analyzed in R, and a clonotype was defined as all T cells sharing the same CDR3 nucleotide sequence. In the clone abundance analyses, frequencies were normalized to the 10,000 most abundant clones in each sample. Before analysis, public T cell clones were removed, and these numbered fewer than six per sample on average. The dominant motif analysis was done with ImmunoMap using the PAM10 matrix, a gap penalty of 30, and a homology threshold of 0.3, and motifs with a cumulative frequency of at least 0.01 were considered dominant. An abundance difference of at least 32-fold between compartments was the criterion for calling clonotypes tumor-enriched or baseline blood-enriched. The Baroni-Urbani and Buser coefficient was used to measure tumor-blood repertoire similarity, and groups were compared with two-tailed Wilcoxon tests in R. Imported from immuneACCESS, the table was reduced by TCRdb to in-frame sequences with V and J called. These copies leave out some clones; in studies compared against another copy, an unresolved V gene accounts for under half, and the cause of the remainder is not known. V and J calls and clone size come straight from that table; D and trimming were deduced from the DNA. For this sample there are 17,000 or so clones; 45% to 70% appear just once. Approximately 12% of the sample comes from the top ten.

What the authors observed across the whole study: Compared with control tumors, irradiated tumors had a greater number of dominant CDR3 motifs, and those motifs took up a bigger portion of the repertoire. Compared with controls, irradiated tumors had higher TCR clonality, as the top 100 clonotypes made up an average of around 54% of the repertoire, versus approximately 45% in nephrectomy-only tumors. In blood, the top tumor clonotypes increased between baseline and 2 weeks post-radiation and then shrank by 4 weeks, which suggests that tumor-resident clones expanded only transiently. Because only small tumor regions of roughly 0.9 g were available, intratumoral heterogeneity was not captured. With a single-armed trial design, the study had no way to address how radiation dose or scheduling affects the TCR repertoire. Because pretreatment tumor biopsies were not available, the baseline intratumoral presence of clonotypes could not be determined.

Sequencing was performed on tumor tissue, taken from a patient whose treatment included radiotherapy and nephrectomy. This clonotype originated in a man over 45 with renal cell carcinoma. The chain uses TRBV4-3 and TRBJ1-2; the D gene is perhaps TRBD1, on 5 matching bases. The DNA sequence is TGCGCCAGCAGCCAAGAGCAGACGTGGGGGATCCTCCCGAACTATGGCTACACCTTC. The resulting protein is CASSQEQTWGILPNYGYTF.